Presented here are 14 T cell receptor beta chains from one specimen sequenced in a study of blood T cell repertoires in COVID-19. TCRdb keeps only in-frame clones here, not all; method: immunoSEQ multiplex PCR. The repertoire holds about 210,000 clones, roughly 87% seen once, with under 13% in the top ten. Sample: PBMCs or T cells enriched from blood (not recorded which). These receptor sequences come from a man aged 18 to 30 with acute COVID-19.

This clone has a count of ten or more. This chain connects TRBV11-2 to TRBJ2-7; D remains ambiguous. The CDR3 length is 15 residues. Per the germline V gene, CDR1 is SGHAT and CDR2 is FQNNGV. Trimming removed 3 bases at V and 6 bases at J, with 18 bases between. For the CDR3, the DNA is TGTGCCAGCAGCTTGGTCGGTCTAGGAGCGATCGAGCAGTACTTC. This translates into CASSLVGLGAIEQYF.

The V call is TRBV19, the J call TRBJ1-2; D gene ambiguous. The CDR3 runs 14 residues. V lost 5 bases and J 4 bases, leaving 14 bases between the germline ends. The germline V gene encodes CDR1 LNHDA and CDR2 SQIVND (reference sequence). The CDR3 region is CASSAVLDIYGYTF. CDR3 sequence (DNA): TGTGCCAGTAGTGCCGTCCTCGACATCTATGGCTACACCTTC. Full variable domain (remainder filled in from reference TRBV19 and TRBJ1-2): DGGITQSPKYLFRKEGQNVTLSCEQNLNHDAMYWYRQDPGQGLRLIYYSQIVNDFQKGDIAEGYSVSREKKESFPLTVTSAQKNPTAFYLCASSAVLDIYGYTFGSGTRLTVV.

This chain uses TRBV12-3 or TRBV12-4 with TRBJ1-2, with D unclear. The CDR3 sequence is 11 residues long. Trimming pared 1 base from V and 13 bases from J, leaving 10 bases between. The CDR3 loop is CASSLGYTCTF. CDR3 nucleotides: TGTGCCAGCAGTTTAGGGTACACCTGCACCTTC.

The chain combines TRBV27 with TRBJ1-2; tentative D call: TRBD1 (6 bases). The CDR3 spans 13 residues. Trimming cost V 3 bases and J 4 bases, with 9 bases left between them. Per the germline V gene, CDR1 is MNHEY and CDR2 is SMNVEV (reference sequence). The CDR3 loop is CASSLGGLYGYTF. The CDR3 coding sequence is TGTGCCAGCAGTTTGGGGGGGCTCTATGGCTACACCTTC.

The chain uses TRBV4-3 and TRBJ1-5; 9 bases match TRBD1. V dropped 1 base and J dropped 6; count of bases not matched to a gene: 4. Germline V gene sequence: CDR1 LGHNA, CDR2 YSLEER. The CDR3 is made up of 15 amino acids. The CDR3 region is CASSQGTGEPQPQHF. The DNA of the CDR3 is TGCGCCAGCAGCCAAGGGACAGGGGAACCTCAGCCCCAGCATTTT.

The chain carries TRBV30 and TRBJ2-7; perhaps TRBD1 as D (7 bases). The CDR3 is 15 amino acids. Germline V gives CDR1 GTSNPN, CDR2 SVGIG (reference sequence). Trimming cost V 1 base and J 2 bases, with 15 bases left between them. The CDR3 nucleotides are TGTGCCTGGAGTGAGACCAGGGGGAGGACCTACGAGCAGTACTTC. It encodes CAWSETRGRTYEQYF.

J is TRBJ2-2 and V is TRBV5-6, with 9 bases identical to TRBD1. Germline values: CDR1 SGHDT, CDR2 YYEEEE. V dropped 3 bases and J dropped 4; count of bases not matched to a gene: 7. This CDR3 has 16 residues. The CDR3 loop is CASSSGTGFVTGELFF. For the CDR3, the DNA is TGTGCCAGCAGCTCCGGGACAGGGTTCGTCACCGGGGAGCTGTTTTTT.

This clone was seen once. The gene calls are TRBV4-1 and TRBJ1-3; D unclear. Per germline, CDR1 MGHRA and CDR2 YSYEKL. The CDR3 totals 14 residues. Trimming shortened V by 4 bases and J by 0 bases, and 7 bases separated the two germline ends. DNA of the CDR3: TGCGCCAGCAGCCGAGCTAGCTCTGGAAACACCATATATTTT. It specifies CASSRASSGNTIYF.

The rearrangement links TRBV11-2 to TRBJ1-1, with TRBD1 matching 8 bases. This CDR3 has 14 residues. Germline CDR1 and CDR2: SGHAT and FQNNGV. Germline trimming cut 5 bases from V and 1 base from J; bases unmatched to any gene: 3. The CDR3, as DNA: TGTGCCAGCAGCCGACAGGGGAAGAACACTGAAGCTTTCTTT. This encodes CASSRQGKNTEAFF.

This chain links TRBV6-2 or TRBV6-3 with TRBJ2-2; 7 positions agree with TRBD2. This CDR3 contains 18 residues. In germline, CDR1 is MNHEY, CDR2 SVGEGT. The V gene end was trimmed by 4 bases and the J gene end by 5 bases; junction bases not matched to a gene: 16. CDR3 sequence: CASSFPLAWGRPTGELFF. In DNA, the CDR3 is TGTGCCAGCAGTTTCCCACTAGCGTGGGGGAGACCTACCGGGGAGCTGTTTTTT.

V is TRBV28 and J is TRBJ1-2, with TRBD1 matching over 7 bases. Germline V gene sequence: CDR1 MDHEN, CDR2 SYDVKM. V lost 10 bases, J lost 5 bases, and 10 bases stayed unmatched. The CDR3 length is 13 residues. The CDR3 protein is CANRGRFSYGYTF. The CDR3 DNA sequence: TGTGCCAACAGGGGCCGCTTCTCGTATGGCTACACCTTC.

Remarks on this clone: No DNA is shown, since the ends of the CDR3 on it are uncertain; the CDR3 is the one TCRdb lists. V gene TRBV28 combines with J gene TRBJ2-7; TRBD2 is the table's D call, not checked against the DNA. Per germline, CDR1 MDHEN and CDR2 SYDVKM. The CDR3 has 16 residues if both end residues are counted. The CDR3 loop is CASSSSGLADPYEQYF.

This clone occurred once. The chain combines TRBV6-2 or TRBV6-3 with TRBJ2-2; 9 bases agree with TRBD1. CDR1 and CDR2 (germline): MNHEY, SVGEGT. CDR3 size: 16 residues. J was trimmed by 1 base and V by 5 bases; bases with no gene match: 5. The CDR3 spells CASSGGDRENTGELFF. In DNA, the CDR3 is TGTGCCAGCAGTGGAGGGGACAGGGAGAACACCGGGGAGCTGTTTTTT.

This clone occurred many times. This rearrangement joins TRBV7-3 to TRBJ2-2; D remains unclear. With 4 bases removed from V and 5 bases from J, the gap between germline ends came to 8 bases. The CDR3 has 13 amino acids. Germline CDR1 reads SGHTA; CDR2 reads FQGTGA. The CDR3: CASSSHSTGELFF. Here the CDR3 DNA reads TGTGCCAGCAGCTCTCACAGTACCGGGGAGCTGTTTTTT.